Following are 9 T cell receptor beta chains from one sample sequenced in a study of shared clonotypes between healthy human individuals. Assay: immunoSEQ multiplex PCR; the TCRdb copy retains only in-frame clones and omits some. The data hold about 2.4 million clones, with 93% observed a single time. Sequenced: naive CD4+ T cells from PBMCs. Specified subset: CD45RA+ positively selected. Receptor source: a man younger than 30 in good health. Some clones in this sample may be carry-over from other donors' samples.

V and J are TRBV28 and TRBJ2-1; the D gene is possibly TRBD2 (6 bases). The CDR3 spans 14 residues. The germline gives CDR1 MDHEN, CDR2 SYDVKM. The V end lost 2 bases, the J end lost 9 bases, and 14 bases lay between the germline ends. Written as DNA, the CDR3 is TGTGCCAGCAGTTTAAGCGGGCGGTACGGTGAGCAGTTCTTC. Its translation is CASSLSGRYGEQFF.

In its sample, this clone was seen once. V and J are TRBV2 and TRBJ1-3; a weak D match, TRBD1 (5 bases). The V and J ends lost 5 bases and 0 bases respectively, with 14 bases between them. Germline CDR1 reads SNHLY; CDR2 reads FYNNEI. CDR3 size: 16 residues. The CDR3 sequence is CASSPMGTYSGNTIYF. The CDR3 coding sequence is TGTGCCAGCAGTCCGATGGGGACCTACTCTGGAAACACCATATATTTT.

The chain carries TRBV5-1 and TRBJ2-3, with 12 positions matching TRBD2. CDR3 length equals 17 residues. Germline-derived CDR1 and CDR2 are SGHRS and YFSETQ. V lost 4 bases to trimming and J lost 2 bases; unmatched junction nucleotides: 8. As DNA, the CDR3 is TGCGCCAGCAGCGCGCAACGGACTAGCGGGACCACAGATACGCAGTATTTT. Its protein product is CASSAQRTSGTTDTQYF. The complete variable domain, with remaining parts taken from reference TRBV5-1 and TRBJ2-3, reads KAGVTQTPRYLIKTRGQQVTLSCSPISGHRSVSWYQQTPGQGLQFLFEYFSETQRNKGNFPGRFSGRQFSNSRSEMNVSTLELGDSALYLCASSAQRTSGTTDTQYFGPGTRLTVL.

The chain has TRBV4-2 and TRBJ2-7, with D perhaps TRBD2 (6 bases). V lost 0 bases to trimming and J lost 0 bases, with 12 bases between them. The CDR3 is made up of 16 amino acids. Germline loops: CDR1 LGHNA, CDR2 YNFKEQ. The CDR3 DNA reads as TGTGCCAGCAGCCAAGATCAGGGACTGGCCTCCTACGAGCAGTACTTC. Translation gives CASSQDQGLASYEQYF.

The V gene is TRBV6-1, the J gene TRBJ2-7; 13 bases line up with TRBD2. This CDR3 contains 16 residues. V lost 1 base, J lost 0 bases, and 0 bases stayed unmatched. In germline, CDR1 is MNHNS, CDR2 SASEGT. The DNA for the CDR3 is TGTGCCAGCAGTGAAGGACTAGCGGGAGGCTCCTACGAGCAGTACTTC. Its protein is CASSEGLAGGSYEQYF.

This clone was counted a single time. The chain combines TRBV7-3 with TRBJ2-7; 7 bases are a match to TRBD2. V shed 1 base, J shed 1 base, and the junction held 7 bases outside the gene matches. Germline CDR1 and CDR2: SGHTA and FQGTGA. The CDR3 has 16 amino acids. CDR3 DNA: TGTGCCAGCAGCTTAAGCCTCCCGGGGGGTTCCTACGAGCAGTACTTC. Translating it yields CASSLSLPGGSYEQYF.

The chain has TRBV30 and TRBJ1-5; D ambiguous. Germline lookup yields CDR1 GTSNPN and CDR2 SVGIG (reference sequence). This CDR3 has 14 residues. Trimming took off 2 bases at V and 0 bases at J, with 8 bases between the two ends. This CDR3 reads CAWSSGYSNQPQHF. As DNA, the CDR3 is TGTGCCTGGAGTTCGGGATATAGCAATCAGCCCCAGCATTTT.

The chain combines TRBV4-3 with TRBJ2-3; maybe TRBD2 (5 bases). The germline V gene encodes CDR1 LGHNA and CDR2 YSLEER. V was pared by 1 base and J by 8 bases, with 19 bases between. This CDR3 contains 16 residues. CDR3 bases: TGCGCCAGCAGCCAAGCCCTAGCCTCCTTTGAAGGTACGCAGTATTTT. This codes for CASSQALASFEGTQYF.

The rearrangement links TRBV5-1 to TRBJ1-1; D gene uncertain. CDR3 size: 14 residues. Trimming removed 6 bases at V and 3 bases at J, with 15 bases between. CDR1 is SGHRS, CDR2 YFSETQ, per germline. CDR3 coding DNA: TGCGCCAGCACCCCCCCCGGCCGGGACACTGAAGCTTTCTTT. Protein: CASTPPGRDTEAFF.